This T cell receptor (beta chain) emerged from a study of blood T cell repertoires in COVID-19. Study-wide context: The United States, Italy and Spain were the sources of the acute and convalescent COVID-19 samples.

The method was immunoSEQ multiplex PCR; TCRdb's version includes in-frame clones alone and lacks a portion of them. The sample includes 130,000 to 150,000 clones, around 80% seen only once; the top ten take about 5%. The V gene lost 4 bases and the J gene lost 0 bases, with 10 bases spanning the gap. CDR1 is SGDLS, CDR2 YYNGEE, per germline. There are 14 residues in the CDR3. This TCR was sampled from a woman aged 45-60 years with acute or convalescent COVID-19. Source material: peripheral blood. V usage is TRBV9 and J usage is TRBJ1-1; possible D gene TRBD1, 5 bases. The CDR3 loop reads CASSLTAMNTEAFF. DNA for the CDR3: TGTGCCAGCAGCCTGACAGCCATGAACACTGAAGCTTTCTTT.